The 9 T cell receptor beta chains below come from one sample, sequenced in a study of a mutant IDH1 vaccine in newly diagnosed glioma (dated by TCRdb to 2020 to 2023). Library method: the immunoSEQ multiplex PCR assay. TCRdb mirrors the immuneACCESS table, restricted to in-frame sequences. Some clones are absent from its copies; in checked studies, under half trace to an unresolved V gene, and the reason for the others is unknown. In this sample the table shows more than 55,000 clones, approximately 80% of which occur a single time. About 4.6% of the sample goes to the ten largest clones. Their antigen targets remain unknown. The time point label here, explained by the study, means: week 35, safety follow-up. Every vaccine dose consisted of 300 ug of a 20-mer mutant IDH1 peptide in Montanide, administered subcutaneously together with topical imiquimod. This sample comprised PBMCs, obtained from a glioma patient whose treatment included an IDH1 peptide vaccine. Source of these receptors: a man younger than 40 with glioma.

This clone turned up a few times. The chain recombines TRBV28 with TRBJ1-5; D is unresolved. This CDR3 comprises 14 residues. Germline CDR1 is MDHEN and CDR2 is SYDVKM. The V end was cut by 6 bases, the J end by 5 bases, with 14 bases between. The CDR3 is CASRMQTRYQPQHF. CDR3 sequence (DNA): TGTGCCAGCAGAATGCAAACGAGGTATCAGCCCCAGCATTTT. The variable domain in full, completed from reference TRBV28 and TRBJ1-5, reads DVKVTQSSRYLVKRTGEKVFLECVQDMDHENMFWYRQDPGLGLRLIYFSYDVKMKEKGDIPEGYSVSREKKERFSLILESASTNQTSMYLCASRMQTRYQPQHFGDGTRLSIL.

This clone appeared a few times. This chain uses TRBV19 with TRBJ1-1; 8 bases line up with TRBD1. Germline V lookup: CDR1 LNHDA, CDR2 SQIVND (reference sequence). The trim removed 3 bases at V and 4 bases at J, leaving 4 bases unmatched. The CDR3 loop spans 14 amino acids. CDR3 loop: CASSIDRGGTEAFF. In nucleotides, the CDR3 is TGTGCCAGTAGTATTGACAGGGGAGGCACTGAAGCTTTCTTT.

V is TRBV30 and J is TRBJ1-6; 9 nucleotides agree with TRBD1. V lost 0 bases, J lost 6 bases, and 3 bases stayed unmatched. This CDR3 spans 15 amino acids. Per germline, CDR1 GTSNPN and CDR2 SVGIG (reference sequence). CDR3 residues: CAWSVPGQGNSPLHF. DNA for the CDR3: TGTGCCTGGAGTGTACCGGGACAGGGTAATTCACCCCTCCACTTT.

The chain employs TRBV5-4 and TRBJ2-2, with 10 nucleotides matching TRBD1. Germline CDR1 reads SGHNT; CDR2 reads YYREEE (reference sequence). The CDR3 has 15 residues. The V segment lost 4 bases and the J segment 4 bases; nucleotides outside the gene matches: 4. The CDR3 DNA follows: TGTGCCAGCAGCCCGTGGACAGGGGGCACCGGGGAGCTGTTTTTT. Translating it yields CASSPWTGGTGELFF.

The chain links TRBV6-1 to TRBJ2-3; TRBD1 is a possible D gene (5 bases). Germline V lookup: CDR1 MNHNS, CDR2 SASEGT. Trimming removed 4 bases at V and 0 bases at J, with 8 bases between. There are 14 residues in the CDR3. The CDR3 loop reads CASSGQLSTDTQYF. CDR3 nucleotide sequence: TGTGCCAGCAGTGGACAGTTAAGCACAGATACGCAGTATTTT.

The gene calls are TRBV2 and TRBJ2-7; D is uncertain. Per germline, CDR1 SNHLY and CDR2 FYNNEI. The germline V and J ends were trimmed by 3 bases and 3 bases, with 6 bases remaining between them. This CDR3 spans 12 amino acids. The CDR3: CASSEGGYEQYF. For the CDR3, the DNA is TGTGCCAGCAGTGAGGGTGGCTACGAGCAGTACTTC.

This chain links TRBV9 with TRBJ2-3; D is unclear. Germline lookup yields CDR1 SGDLS and CDR2 YYNGEE. The CDR3 runs to 15 residues. The V and J ends lost 0 bases and 2 bases respectively, with 10 bases between them. CDR3: CASSVDVVNTDTQYF. The CDR3 DNA reads TGTGCCAGCAGCGTAGATGTGGTTAACACAGATACGCAGTATTTT.

This clone was observed at least ten times. This chain joins TRBV5-5 and TRBJ1-4, with D possibly matching TRBD1 (6 bases). The germline V gene has CDR1 SGHKS and CDR2 YYEKEE (reference sequence). The CDR3 extends over 14 amino acids. Trimming removed 3 bases from V and 4 bases from J, with 10 bases in between. The CDR3 nucleotides are TGTGCCAGCAGCTGGGACAAGGGTAATGAAAAACTGTTTTTT. This sequence encodes CASSWDKGNEKLFF.

This clone is a singleton in its sample. The CDR3 nucleotides are TGTGCCAGCAGGCTAAATAGCGGGGGACACTACAATGAGCAGTTCTTC. Amino acid sequence: CASRLNSGGHYNEQFF. V is TRBV2 and J is TRBJ2-1; the match to TRBD2 covers 9 bases. This CDR3 has 16 residues. The germline V gene encodes CDR1 SNHLY and CDR2 FYNNEI. The J segment lost 3 bases and the V segment lost 6 bases, leaving 9 bases of the junction unmatched.